This T cell receptor beta chain was sequenced during a study of cytomegalovirus exposure and HLA in healthy donors. General observations from the study: The dataset shows that most TCR sequences were rare, while some public TCRs occurred in many donors. The investigators catalogued 150 or so TCR beta chains as cytomegalovirus-associated.

As to this clone: As yet, its antigen is unknown.

Clones were sequenced by immunoSEQ multiplex PCR, and TCRdb holds only the in-frame ones, with some missing. The table lists about 58,000 clones, over 85% of them singletons. The CDR3 covers 15 residues. The J segment lost 5 bases and the V segment lost 3 bases, leaving 6 bases of the junction unmatched. The germline CDR1 and CDR2 sequences are SNHLY and FYNNEI. This TCR was recovered from a man aged 18 to 30 in good health and CMV-seronegative. The sequenced sample was PBMCs. The gene calls are TRBV2 and TRBJ2-3; 9 nucleotides line up with TRBD2. CDR3 protein: CASSDNSGSGDTQYF. The CDR3 region has the DNA TGTGCCAGCAGTGATAATAGCGGGAGTGGAGATACGCAGTATTTT.